The entry below describes one T cell receptor (beta chain). Antigen specificity is unknown. This entry is derived from a study of blood T cells in healthy people across ages. Whole-study results and caveats: Fewer expanded clones and more diversity marked long-lived versus aged donors.

For the second PCR, which ran for 7 to 11 cycles, a sample-barcoded 5' primer and a J-beta primer mix were used. TCRdb re-called the 5' RACE reads with MiXCR, one entry per CDR3 protein. The data contain about 900,000 distinct CDR3 sequences, roughly 43% of them singletons. The ends lost 6 bases at V and 3 bases at J; junction bases unmatched: 9. CDR3 length: 16 residues. CDR1 ENHRY and CDR2 SYGVKD come from the germline V gene. The specimen sequenced was blood. The receptor comes from a man aged 25 to 40 in good health. This chain uses TRBV10-3 with TRBJ2-2, with 8 bases aligning to TRBD2. The CDR3 coding sequence is TGTGCCATCAGCAAGGAGGGGACTAGTCACACCGGGGAGCTGTTTTTT. Its protein product is CAISKEGTSHTGELFF.